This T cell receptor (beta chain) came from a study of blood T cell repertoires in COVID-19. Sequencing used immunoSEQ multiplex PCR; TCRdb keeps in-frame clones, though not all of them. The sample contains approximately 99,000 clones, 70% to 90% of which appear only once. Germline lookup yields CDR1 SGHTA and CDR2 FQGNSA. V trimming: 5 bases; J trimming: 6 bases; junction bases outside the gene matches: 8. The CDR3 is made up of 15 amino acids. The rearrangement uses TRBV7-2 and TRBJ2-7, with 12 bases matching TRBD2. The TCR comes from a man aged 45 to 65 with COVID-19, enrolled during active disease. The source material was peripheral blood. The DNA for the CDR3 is TGTGCCAGCAGCACAACTAGCGGGGGGTCCGGCGAGCAGTACTTC. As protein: CASSTTSGGSGEQYF.